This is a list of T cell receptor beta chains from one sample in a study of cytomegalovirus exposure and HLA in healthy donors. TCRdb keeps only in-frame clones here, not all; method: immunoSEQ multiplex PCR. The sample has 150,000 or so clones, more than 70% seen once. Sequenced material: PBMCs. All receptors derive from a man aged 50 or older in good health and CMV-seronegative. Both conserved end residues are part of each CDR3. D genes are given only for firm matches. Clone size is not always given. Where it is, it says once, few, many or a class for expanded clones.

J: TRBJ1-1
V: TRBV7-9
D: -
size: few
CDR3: CASRYYLNTEAFF
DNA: TGTGCCAGCAGGTATTACTTAAACACTGAAGCTTTCTTT

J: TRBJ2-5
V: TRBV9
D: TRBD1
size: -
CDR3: CASSVEAGQGGWETQYF
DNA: TGTGCCAGCAGCGTAGAAGCCGGACAGGGAGGTTGGGAGACCCAGTACTTC

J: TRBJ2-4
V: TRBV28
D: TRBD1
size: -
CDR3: CASSPWETGKNIQYF
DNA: TGTGCCAGCAGTCCGTGGGAGACAGGGAAAAACATTCAGTACTTC

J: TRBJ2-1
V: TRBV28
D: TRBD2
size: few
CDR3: CASSSSPSGSNEQFF
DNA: TGTGCCAGCAGTTCCTCGCCTAGCGGGAGTAATGAGCAGTTCTTC

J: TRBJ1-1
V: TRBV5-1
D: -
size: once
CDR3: CASSFQGNTEAFF
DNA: TGCGCCAGCAGCTTTCAGGGGAACACTGAAGCTTTCTTT

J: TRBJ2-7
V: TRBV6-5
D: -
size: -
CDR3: CASSPIHGSPYF
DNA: TGTGCCAGCAGTCCCATACATGGGAGCCCGTACTTC

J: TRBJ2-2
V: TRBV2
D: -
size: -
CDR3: CASKMGGVQNGELFF
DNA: TGTGCCAGCAAGATGGGCGGGGTTCAGAACGGGGAGCTGTTTTTT

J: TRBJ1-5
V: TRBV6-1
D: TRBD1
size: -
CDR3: CASSESHRGGQPQHF
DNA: TGTGCCAGCAGTGAATCCCACAGGGGCGGTCAGCCCCAGCATTTT

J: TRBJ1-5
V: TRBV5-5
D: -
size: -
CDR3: CASSFRGQINQPQHF
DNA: TGTGCCAGCAGCTTTCGGGGTCAAATAAATCAGCCCCAGCATTTT

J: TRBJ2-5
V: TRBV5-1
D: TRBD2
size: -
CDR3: CASSTGLAGVRETQYF
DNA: TGCGCCAGCAGTACCGGACTAGCGGGAGTTCGGGAGACCCAGTACTTC

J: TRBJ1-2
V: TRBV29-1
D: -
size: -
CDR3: CSVELQAPDGYTF
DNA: TGCAGCGTTGAACTGCAGGCTCCCGATGGCTACACCTTC

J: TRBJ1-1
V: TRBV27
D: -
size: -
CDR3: CASGRSRTIEAFF
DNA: TGTGCTAGCGGTAGGTCGCGGACAATTGAAGCTTTCTTT

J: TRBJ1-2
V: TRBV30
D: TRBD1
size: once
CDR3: CAGTRDSLNYGYTF
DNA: TGTGCCGGGACCCGGGACAGTCTAAACTATGGCTACACCTTC

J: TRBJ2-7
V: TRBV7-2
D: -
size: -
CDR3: CASGRDSFSYEQYF
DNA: TGTGCCAGCGGCAGGGACTCCTTCTCCTACGAGCAGTACTTC

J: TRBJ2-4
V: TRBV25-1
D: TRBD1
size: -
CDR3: CASSEDRDASGDKNIQYF
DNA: TGTGCCAGCAGTGAAGACAGGGACGCAAGTGGGGACAAAAACATTCAGTACTTC

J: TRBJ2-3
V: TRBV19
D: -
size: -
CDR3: CASSIQFTSADTQYF
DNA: TGTGCCAGTAGTATTCAGTTCACAAGCGCAGATACGCAGTATTTT

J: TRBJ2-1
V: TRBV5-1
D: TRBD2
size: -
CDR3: CASSLGAGVYNEQFF
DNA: TGCGCCAGCAGCTTGGGAGCGGGGGTCTACAATGAGCAGTTCTTC

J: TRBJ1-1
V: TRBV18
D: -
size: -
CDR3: CASSPGQGRNTEAFF
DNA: TGTGCCAGCTCACCAGGCCAGGGGCGGAACACTGAAGCTTTCTTT

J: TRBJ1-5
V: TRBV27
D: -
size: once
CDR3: CASSSRDTEFSNQPQHF
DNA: TGTGCCAGCAGTTCCCGGGACACCGAATTCAGCAATCAGCCCCAGCATTTT

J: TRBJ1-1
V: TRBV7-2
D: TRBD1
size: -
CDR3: CASSLGDRVLNTEAFF
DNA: TGTGCCAGCAGCTTGGGAGACAGGGTTCTGAACACTGAAGCTTTCTTT

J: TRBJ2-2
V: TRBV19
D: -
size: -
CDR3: CASSVQGSVGELFF
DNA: TGTGCCAGTAGTGTACAGGGTAGCGTCGGGGAGCTGTTTTTT

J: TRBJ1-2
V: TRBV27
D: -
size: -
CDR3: CASSFRGLVGYTF
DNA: TGTGCCAGCAGTTTTAGGGGGTTGGTTGGCTACACCTTC

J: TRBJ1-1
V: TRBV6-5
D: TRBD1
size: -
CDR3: CASSYGTGISTEAFF
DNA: TGTGCCAGCAGTTACGGGACAGGGATTAGCACTGAAGCTTTCTTT

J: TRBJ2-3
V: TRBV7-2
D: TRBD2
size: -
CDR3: CASSLWSGTTDTQYF
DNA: TGTGCCAGCAGCTTATGGAGCGGGACTACAGATACGCAGTATTTT

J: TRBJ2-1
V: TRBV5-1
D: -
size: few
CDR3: CASSLEQGLNEQFF
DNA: TGCGCCAGCAGCTTGGAACAGGGATTAAATGAGCAGTTCTTC

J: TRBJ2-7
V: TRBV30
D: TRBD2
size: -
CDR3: CAWSVGRAKYEQYF
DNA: TGTGCCTGGAGTGTAGGGAGGGCCAAGTACGAGCAGTACTTC

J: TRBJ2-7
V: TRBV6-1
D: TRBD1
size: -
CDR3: CASIRGQGSEQYF
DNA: TGTGCCAGCATAAGGGGACAGGGGAGCGAGCAGTACTTC

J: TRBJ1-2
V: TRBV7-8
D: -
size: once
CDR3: CASSNEEGGQGIGGGYTF
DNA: TGTGCCAGCAGCAACGAGGAGGGGGGGCAGGGAATAGGAGGCGGCTACACCTTC

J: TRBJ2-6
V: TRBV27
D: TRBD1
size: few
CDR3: CASSRTSGTAGANVLTF
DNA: TGTGCCAGCAGTCGGACCTCCGGGACAGCTGGGGCCAACGTCCTGACTTTC

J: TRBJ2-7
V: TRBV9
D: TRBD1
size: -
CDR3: CASSGGTGRKAYEQYF
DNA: TGTGCCAGCAGCGGGGGGACAGGCCGCAAAGCCTACGAGCAGTACTTC

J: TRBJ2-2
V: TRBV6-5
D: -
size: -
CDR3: CASSYRGYTGELFF
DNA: TGTGCCAGCAGTTACCGCGGATACACCGGGGAGCTGTTTTTT

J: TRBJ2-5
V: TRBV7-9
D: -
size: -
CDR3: CASSFRAGTQETQYF
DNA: TGTGCCAGCAGCTTTAGGGCGGGAACCCAAGAGACCCAGTACTTC

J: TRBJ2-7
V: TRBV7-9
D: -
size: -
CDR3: CASSNTVYYEQYF
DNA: TGTGCCAGCAGCAATACAGTTTACTACGAGCAGTACTTC

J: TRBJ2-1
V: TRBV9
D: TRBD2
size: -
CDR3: CASSVEASGRAQFF
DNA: TGTGCCAGCAGCGTAGAGGCTAGCGGGAGGGCTCAGTTCTTC

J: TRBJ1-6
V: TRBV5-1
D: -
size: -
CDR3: CASSLEGTNSPLHF
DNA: TGCGCCAGCAGCTTAGAGGGAACCAATTCACCCCTCCACTTT

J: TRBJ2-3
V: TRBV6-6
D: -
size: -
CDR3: CASSFKVQRGTDTQYF
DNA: TGTGCCAGCAGTTTTAAAGTCCAGCGCGGCACAGATACGCAGTATTTT

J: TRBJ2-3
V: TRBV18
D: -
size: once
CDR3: CASSDYTDTQYF
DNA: TGTGCCAGCTCAGACTACACAGATACGCAGTATTTT

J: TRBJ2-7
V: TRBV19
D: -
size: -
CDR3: CASSSPDRPYEQYF
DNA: TGTGCCAGTAGTTCCCCTGACAGGCCCTACGAGCAGTACTTC

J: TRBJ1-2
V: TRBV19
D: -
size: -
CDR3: CASSPLSIPIDYTF
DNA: TGTGCCAGTTCCCCCCTAAGTATCCCCATTGACTACACCTTC

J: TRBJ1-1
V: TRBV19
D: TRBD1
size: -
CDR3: CASSIGRRDRVNTEAFF
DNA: TGTGCCAGTAGTATAGGCCGGAGGGACAGGGTCAACACTGAAGCTTTCTTT

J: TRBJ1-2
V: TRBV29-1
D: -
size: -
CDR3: CSVGLSGYGYTF
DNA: TGCAGCGTTGGCCTTTCAGGGTATGGCTACACCTTC

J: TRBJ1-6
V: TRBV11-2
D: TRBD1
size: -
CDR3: CASSLSWTGGYLGSPLHF
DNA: TGTGCCAGCAGCCTTAGCTGGACAGGGGGCTATTTAGGTTCACCCCTCCACTTT

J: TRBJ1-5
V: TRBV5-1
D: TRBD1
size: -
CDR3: CASSVDRDQPQHF
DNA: TGCGCCAGCAGCGTGGACAGGGATCAGCCCCAGCATTTT

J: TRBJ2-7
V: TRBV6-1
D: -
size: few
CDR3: CASSEYGGQGPYEQYF
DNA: TGTGCCAGCAGTGAATACGGAGGGCAGGGCCCCTACGAGCAGTACTTC

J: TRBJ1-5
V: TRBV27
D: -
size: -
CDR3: CASSSAVSNQPQHF
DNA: TGTGCCAGCAGTTCAGCGGTTAGCAATCAGCCCCAGCATTTT

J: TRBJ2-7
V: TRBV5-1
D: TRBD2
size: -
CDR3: CASSLGLAEPYEQYF
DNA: TGCGCCAGCAGCTTGGGACTAGCGGAGCCCTACGAGCAGTACTTC

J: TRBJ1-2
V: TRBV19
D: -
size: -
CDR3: CASWAGAYPPYGYTF
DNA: TGTGCCAGCTGGGCAGGGGCCTACCCGCCCTATGGCTACACCTTC

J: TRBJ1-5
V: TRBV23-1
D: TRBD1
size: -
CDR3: CASSHPTGGAGNQPQHF
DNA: TGCGCCAGCAGTCACCCGACAGGGGGCGCGGGCAATCAGCCCCAGCATTTT

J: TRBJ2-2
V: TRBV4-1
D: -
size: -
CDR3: CASSLEALANTGELFF
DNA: TGCGCCAGCAGCCTTGAGGCACTCGCGAACACCGGGGAGCTGTTTTTT

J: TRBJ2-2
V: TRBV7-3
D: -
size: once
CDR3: CASRPNPITGELFF
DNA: TGTGCCAGCAGGCCTAACCCCATCACCGGGGAGCTGTTTTTT

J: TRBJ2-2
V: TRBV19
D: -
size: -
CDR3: CASSTSRPNTGELFF
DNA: TGTGCCAGTAGTACCTCTAGACCAAACACCGGGGAGCTGTTTTTT

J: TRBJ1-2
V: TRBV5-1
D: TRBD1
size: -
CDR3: CASSWGTGGGYTF
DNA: TGCGCCAGCAGCTGGGGGACAGGGGGGGGCTACACCTTC

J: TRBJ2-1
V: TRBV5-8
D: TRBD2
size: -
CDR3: CASSSGTSSSSYNEQFF
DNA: TGTGCCAGCAGCTCCGGGACTAGCTCAAGCTCCTACAATGAGCAGTTCTTC

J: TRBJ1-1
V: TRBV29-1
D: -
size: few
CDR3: CSVDAGLNTEAFF
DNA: TGCAGCGTTGATGCGGGTCTGAACACTGAAGCTTTCTTT

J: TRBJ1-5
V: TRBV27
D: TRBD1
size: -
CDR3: CASSFRTGGQPQHF
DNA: TGTGCCAGCAGTTTTAGGACAGGGGGACAGCCCCAGCATTTT

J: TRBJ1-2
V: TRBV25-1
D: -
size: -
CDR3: CASSDPGTQIYGYTF
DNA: TGTGCCAGCAGTGATCCCGGGACTCAGATCTATGGCTACACCTTC

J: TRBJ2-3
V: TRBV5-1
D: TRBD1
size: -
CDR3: CASSSGTESTDTQYF
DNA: TGCGCCAGCAGCTCCGGGACAGAGAGCACAGATACGCAGTATTTT

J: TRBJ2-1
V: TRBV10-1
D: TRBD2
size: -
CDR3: CASSELAGGNNEQFF
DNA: TGCGCCAGCAGTGAATTAGCGGGAGGTAACAATGAGCAGTTCTTC

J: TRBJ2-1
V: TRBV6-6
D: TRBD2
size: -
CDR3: CASSYGAGGNNEQFF
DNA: TGTGCCAGCAGTTACGGGGCGGGAGGGAACAATGAGCAGTTCTTC